The 24 T cell receptor beta chains below come from one sample, sequenced in a study of Ad26.COV2.S vaccination and SARS-CoV-2 variants. Treatment indicated: around 19 received Ad26.COV2.S at low or high dose, single or two shots; roughly five received placebo; per-sample allocation not given. Specimen acquisition occurred on day 63 following the initial vaccine or placebo injection. Sequencing used immunoSEQ multiplex PCR; TCRdb keeps in-frame clones, though not all of them. Here the sample spans around 340,000 clones, about 88% being singletons. Source: peripheral blood, taken in a trial of Ad26.COV2.S vaccine versus placebo. All receptors come from a person between 18 and 59 years old who received the Ad26.COV2.S COVID-19 vaccine or a placebo.

The CDR3: CASIPRGTLTDTQYF. CDR3 DNA: TGTGCCAGCATCCCTCGGGGGACGCTTACAGATACGCAGTATTTT. The chain is built from TRBV2 and TRBJ2-3, with D perhaps TRBD2 (6 bases). V was trimmed by 7 bases and J by 3 bases, leaving 17 bases between them. This CDR3 comprises 15 residues. Germline assignment: CDR1 SNHLY and CDR2 FYNNEI.

The chain combines TRBV5-1 with TRBJ2-6, with a weak D call TRBD2 (6 bases). The V end was cut by 0 bases, the J end by 3 bases, with 7 bases between. The CDR3 is made up of 15 amino acids. CDR1 and CDR2 from the germline V gene are SGHRS and YFSETQ. This chain's CDR3 is CASSLAGGGANVLTF. As DNA, the CDR3 is TGCGCCAGCAGCTTGGCCGGGGGTGGGGCCAACGTCCTGACTTTC.

V usage is TRBV12-3 or TRBV12-4 and J usage is TRBJ2-3; perhaps TRBD2 as D (5 bases). This CDR3 contains 12 residues. Between the trimmed V and J ends, which lost 7 bases and 6 bases, there was a span of 11 bases. The CDR3 region has the DNA TGTGCCAGCACCGGAGGCCGGGATACGCAGTATTTT. Residues: CASTGGRDTQYF.

The gene calls are TRBV28 and TRBJ1-2, with 10 bases lining up with TRBD1. J was trimmed by 7 bases and V by 6 bases; bases with no gene match: 11. From germline, CDR1 is MDHEN and CDR2 SYDVKM. There are 15 residues in the CDR3. The CDR3 loop is CASRTRDRGMSGYTF. The CDR3 bases are TGTGCCAGCAGGACTAGGGACAGGGGAATGAGTGGCTACACCTTC.

The rearrangement uses TRBV10-3 and TRBJ1-2; no clear D. V was cut by 0 bases and J by 7 bases, with 6 bases left in between. Germline CDR1 reads ENHRY; CDR2 reads SYGVKD. The CDR3 contains 12 residues. Written as DNA, the CDR3 is TGTGCCATCAGTGAGTCGGTGAGTGGCTACACCTTC. It specifies CAISESVSGYTF.

The chain recombines TRBV29-1 with TRBJ2-7; 10 bases agree with TRBD1. The germline V gene encodes CDR1 SQVTM and CDR2 ANQGSEA. CDR3 length equals 12 residues. Unmatched junction bases numbered 9, after V lost 7 bases and J lost 9 bases. CDR3 residues: CSEIGQGGLQYF. In DNA form, the CDR3 reads TGCAGCGAGATCGGACAGGGGGGGTTGCAGTACTTC.

The CDR3 here is CASSLEPTRSGNTIYF. CDR3 nucleotide sequence: TGCGCCAGCAGCTTGGAACCTACGCGATCTGGAAACACCATATATTTT. V is TRBV5-1 and J is TRBJ1-3; D is unresolved. V lost 0 bases, J lost 1 base, and 11 bases lay in between. CDR1 and CDR2 (germline): SGHRS, YFSETQ. The CDR3 covers 16 residues.

The chain combines TRBV14 with TRBJ1-2; D is perhaps TRBD1 (5 bases). The CDR3 is 13 amino acids. Germline V gives CDR1 SGHDN, CDR2 FVKESK. The ends were cut back, 1 base at V and 4 bases at J, with 7 bases in the middle. CDR3 region: CASSQGQPYGYTF. The CDR3 nucleotides are TGTGCCAGCAGCCAAGGACAGCCCTATGGCTACACCTTC.

The chain is built from TRBV19 and TRBJ2-3; D is uncertain. The V end was cut by 9 bases, the J end by 5 bases, with 15 bases between. There are 13 residues in the CDR3. Germline V gene lookup returns CDR1 LNHDA and CDR2 SQIVND (reference sequence). The CDR3 is CASRWTGQDTQYF. CDR3 bases: TGTGCCAGCCGATGGACGGGTCAAGATACGCAGTATTTT.

The chain uses TRBV4-2 and TRBJ2-1; 11 bases align to TRBD1. This CDR3 is 15 amino acids long. J lost 6 bases, V lost 5 bases, and 6 bases had no gene match. Germline-derived CDR1 and CDR2 are LGHNA and YNFKEQ. The CDR3 DNA reads TGTGCCAGCAGCAAACAGGGACAGGGGGTCAATGAGCAGTTCTTC. It codes for CASSKQGQGVNEQFF.

The rearrangement uses TRBV5-4 and TRBJ2-1, with TRBD2 identical over 7 bases. The germline V gene encodes CDR1 SGHNT and CDR2 YYREEE (reference sequence). Unmatched junction bases numbered 8, after V lost 4 bases and J lost 10 bases. There are 13 residues in the CDR3. CDR3 amino acids: CASSVGTNEEQFF. CDR3 DNA: TGTGCCAGCAGCGTCGGGACTAATGAGGAGCAGTTCTTC.

The V gene is TRBV5-1, the J gene TRBJ1-6, with TRBD1 matching over 7 bases. J gave up 12 bases and V 4 bases, and 16 bases lay outside the gene matches. The CDR3 consists of 16 residues. Germline CDR1 and CDR2: SGHRS and YFSETQ. CDR3 sequence reads: CASSIDGTVGRRPLHF. CDR3 sequence (DNA): TGCGCCAGCAGCATAGATGGGACAGTGGGCCGGAGACCCCTCCACTTT.

This chain uses TRBV19 with TRBJ2-1; the match to TRBD2 covers 12 bases. Germline V gene data show CDR1 as LNHDA and CDR2 as SQIVND (reference sequence). There are 15 residues in the CDR3. Trimming removed 3 bases from V and 9 bases from J; junction bases left unmatched: 6. In nucleotides, the CDR3 is TGTGCCAGTAGTATGACTAGCGGGGGTCAGGGTGAGCAGTTCTTC. Amino acid sequence: CASSMTSGGQGEQFF.

The rearrangement uses TRBV29-1 and TRBJ1-1; the D is unclear. The germline gives CDR1 SQVTM, CDR2 ANQGSEA. The CDR3 length is 12 residues. Trimming stripped 3 bases from V and 5 bases from J, with 10 bases between. CDR3 residues: CSVDPGGTEAFF. The CDR3, as DNA: TGCAGCGTTGATCCGGGCGGAACTGAAGCTTTCTTT.

J is TRBJ2-6 and V is TRBV30; D unclear. The CDR3 is made up of 13 amino acids. Per germline, CDR1 GTSNPN and CDR2 SVGIG (reference sequence). Trimming pared 3 bases from V and 1 base from J, leaving 4 bases between. CDR3: CAWSKSGANVLTF. CDR3 bases: TGTGCCTGGAGCAAGTCTGGGGCCAACGTCCTGACTTTC.

The rearrangement joins TRBV4-3 to TRBJ1-4; a weak D match, TRBD1 (5 bases). The CDR3 loop spans 15 amino acids. From germline, CDR1 is LGHNA and CDR2 YSLEER. V dropped 5 bases and J dropped 1 base, with 11 bases sitting between them. CDR3 DNA: TGCGCCAGCAGCAAAGGGGTGGGAACTAATGAAAAACTGTTTTTT. Protein product: CASSKGVGTNEKLFF.

The CDR3 protein is CASSLTGNHGYTF. In DNA, the CDR3 is TGTGCCAGCAGTTTAACAGGGAACCATGGCTACACCTTC. The chain is built from TRBV6-1 and TRBJ1-2; D possibly corresponds to TRBD1 (6 bases). Trimming stripped 5 bases from V and 6 bases from J, with 13 bases between. Germline CDR1 MNHNS, CDR2 SASEGT. The CDR3 runs to 13 residues.

The chain employs TRBV5-8 and TRBJ1-2; D may be TRBD1 (5 bases). CDR1 and CDR2 from the germline V gene are SGHTS and YDEGEE. The CDR3 is 11 amino acids. V shed 4 bases and J shed 10 bases, with 11 bases lying between them. The CDR3 bases are TGTGCCAGCAGCCTCGGGACCCACTACACCTTC. Translation: CASSLGTHYTF. Looking up the rest from reference TRBV5-8 and TRBJ1-2 gives the full variable domain: EAGVTQSPTHLIKTRGQQATLRCSPISGHTSVYWYQQALGLGLQFLLWYDEGEERNRGNFPPRFSGRQFPNYSSELNVNALELEDSALYLCASSLGTHYTFGSGTRLTVV.

This sequence joins TRBV6-5 and TRBJ2-7, with 10 bases aligning to TRBD2. The CDR3 is 15 residues long. Per the germline V gene, CDR1 is MNHEY and CDR2 is SVGAGI. V shed 2 bases and J 0 bases; nucleotides not matched to a gene: 1. The CDR3 nucleotides read TGTGCCAGCAGTTACATAGCGGGAGGCTCCTACGAGCAGTACTTC. Amino acids: CASSYIAGGSYEQYF.

The count of this clone is one. This specimen includes other DNA sequences encoding the same CDR3. This chain uses TRBV30 with TRBJ1-1; D ambiguous. The CDR3 is 12 amino acids. Deletions cut 2 bases from V and 3 bases from J, with 7 bases between. CDR1 and CDR2 from the germline V gene are GTSNPN and SVGIG (reference sequence). The chain's CDR3 is CAWSPIDTEAFF. Written as DNA, the CDR3 is TGTGCCTGGAGTCCCATAGACACTGAAGCTTTCTTT.

J is TRBJ2-6 and V is TRBV7-9, with a possible D match to TRBD1 (5 bases). The germline V and J ends were trimmed by 8 bases and 0 bases, with 11 bases remaining between them. The germline gives CDR1 SEHNR, CDR2 FQNEAQ (reference sequence). CDR3 length: 15 residues. The DNA for the CDR3 is TGTGCCAGCGGGGCTGAAGGCTCTGGGGCCAACGTCCTGACTTTC. Protein product: CASGAEGSGANVLTF.

This chain links TRBV29-1 with TRBJ2-5, with D possibly being TRBD2 (7 bases). CDR1 and CDR2 (germline): SQVTM, ANQGSEA. Between the trimmed V and J ends, which lost 5 bases and 5 bases, there was a span of 9 bases. CDR3 size: 11 residues. CDR3 loop: CSVWGGETQYF. CDR3 nucleotides: TGCAGCGTTTGGGGGGGCGAGACCCAGTACTTC.

The rearrangement uses TRBV6-2 or TRBV6-3 and TRBJ1-2, with no clear D. V lost 0 bases and J lost 4, with 15 bases in between. The V gene's germline CDR1 is MNHEY and CDR2 SVGEGT. This CDR3 has 16 amino acids. The CDR3 sequence: CASSYSKSDSSYGYTF. CDR3 nucleotides: TGTGCCAGCAGTTACTCGAAGAGTGATTCTTCCTATGGCTACACCTTC.

This clone has just one count. The V and J genes are TRBV4-3 and TRBJ2-1; D call uncertain. CDR1 and CDR2 from the germline V gene are LGHNA and YSLEER. Trimming removed 0 bases at V and 10 bases at J, with 13 bases between. CDR3 size: 14 residues. This chain's CDR3 is CASSQDLDVPEQFF. CDR3 DNA sequence: TGCGCCAGCAGCCAAGATCTAGACGTTCCCGAGCAGTTCTTC.